This T cell receptor (beta chain) was recovered during a study of blood T cell repertoires in COVID-19. On the study more broadly: There were acute and convalescent COVID-19 samples, and they came from the United States, Italy and Spain. The analysed material was cDNA or gDNA that came from T cells, B-cell-depleted T cells, or PBMCs.

Germline CDR1 reads LNHDA; CDR2 reads SQIVND (reference sequence). The V end lost 7 bases, the J end lost 5 bases, and 14 bases lay between the germline ends. The CDR3 has 13 residues. Original methodology: By means of reference gene primer amplification, nucleated cell counts were estimated. Data came from immunoSEQ multiplex PCR; TCRdb stores just in-frame clones and leaves some out. V and J calls and clone size are as listed in that table; D and trimming were resolved from the DNA. The sample includes about 55,000 clones, roughly 80% of them seen just once. The sequenced sample consisted of peripheral blood. The chain joins TRBV19 to TRBJ2-5, with D possibly being TRBD2 (6 bases). This TCR was sampled from a human donor in a cohort sampled during active or convalescent COVID-19. The CDR3 protein is CASIQTGRETQYF. CDR3 coding DNA: TGTGCCAGTATCCAGACGGGGAGGGAGACCCAGTACTTC.